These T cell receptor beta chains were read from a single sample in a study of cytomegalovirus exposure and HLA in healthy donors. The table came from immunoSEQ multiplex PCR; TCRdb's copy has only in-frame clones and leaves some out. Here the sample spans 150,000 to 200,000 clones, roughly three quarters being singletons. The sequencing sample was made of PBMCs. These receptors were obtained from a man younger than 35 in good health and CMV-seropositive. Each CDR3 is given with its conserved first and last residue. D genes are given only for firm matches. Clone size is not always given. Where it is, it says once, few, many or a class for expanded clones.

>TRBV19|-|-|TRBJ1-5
CASTANSGNQPQHF
TGTGCCAGTACCGCCAACAGTGGTAATCAGCCCCAGCATTTT
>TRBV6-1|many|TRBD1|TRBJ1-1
CASRLDRGLGTEAFF
TGTGCCAGCAGGCTAGACAGGGGGCTAGGCACTGAAGCTTTCTTT
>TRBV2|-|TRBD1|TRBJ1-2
CASSSLNSGTGGRAYGYTF
TGTGCCAGCAGTTCATTAAACTCCGGGACAGGGGGCCGGGCCTATGGCTACACCTTC
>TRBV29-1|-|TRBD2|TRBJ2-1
CSVGIAGGSSYNEQFF
TGCAGCGTAGGGATAGCGGGGGGGTCGTCCTACAATGAGCAGTTCTTC
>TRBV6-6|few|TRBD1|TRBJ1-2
CASSYRWTGEGDYTF
TGTGCCAGCAGTTACAGGTGGACAGGGGAAGGCGACTACACCTTC
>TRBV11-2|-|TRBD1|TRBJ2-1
CASSQTGTGNEQFF
TGTGCCAGCAGCCAGACAGGGACCGGCAATGAGCAGTTCTTC
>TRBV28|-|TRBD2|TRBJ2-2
CASRGRTSGATNTGELFF
TGTGCCAGCAGGGGACGGACTAGCGGGGCCACCAACACCGGGGAGCTGTTTTTT
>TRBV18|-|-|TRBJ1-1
CASSPPVALSGTEAFF
TGTGCCAGCTCACCACCGGTGGCACTTTCGGGGACTGAAGCTTTCTTT
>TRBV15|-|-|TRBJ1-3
CATSRETARSGNTIYF
TGTGCCACCAGCAGAGAGACAGCGCGCTCTGGAAACACCATATATTTT
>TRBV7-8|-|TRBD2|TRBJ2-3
CASSLGTSGITDTQYF
TGTGCCAGCAGCTTGGGGACTAGCGGGATCACAGATACGCAGTATTTT
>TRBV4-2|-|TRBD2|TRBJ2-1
CASSGSGTGNEQFF
TGTGCCAGCAGCGGTAGCGGGACGGGCAATGAGCAGTTCTTC
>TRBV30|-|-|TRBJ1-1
CAWRRGLRNTEAFF
TGTGCCTGGAGGAGGGGACTTAGGAACACTGAAGCTTTCTTT
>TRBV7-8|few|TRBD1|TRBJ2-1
CASSSPGQDYNEQFF
TGTGCCAGCAGCTCTCCGGGACAGGACTACAATGAGCAGTTCTTC
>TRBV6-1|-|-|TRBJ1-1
CASAASPMNTEAFF
TGTGCCAGCGCTGCTTCACCTATGAACACTGAAGCTTTCTTT
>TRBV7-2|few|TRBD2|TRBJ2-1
CASSLGSAGGAYNEQFF
TGTGCCAGCAGCTTAGGATCAGCGGGGGGGGCCTACAATGAGCAGTTCTTC
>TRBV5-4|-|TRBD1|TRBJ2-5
CASSRDSQETQYF
TGTGCCAGCAGCAGGGACAGCCAAGAGACCCAGTACTTC
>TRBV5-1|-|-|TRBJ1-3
CASSLQTGSGNTIYF
TGCGCCAGCAGCTTACAAACAGGCTCTGGAAACACCATATATTTT
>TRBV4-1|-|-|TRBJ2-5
CASSQDIGRGETQYF
TGCGCCAGCAGCCAAGATATTGGCCGGGGTGAGACCCAGTACTTC
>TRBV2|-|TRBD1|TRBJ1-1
CASSLRGLEAFF
TGTGCCAGCAGCCTCAGGGGGCTTGAAGCTTTCTTT
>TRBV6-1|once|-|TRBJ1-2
CASSEALSGDGYTF
TGTGCCAGCAGTGAAGCGTTGTCAGGGGATGGCTACACCTTC
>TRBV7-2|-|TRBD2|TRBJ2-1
CASSRSTGLAGAYEQFF
TGTGCCAGCAGCCGCTCGACCGGACTAGCGGGAGCATATGAGCAGTTCTTC
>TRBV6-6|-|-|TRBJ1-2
CASCSSQGPSGGYTF
TGTGCCAGCTGCTCATCACAGGGCCCCTCCGGAGGCTACACCTTC
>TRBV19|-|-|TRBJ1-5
CASHSTLLGPDQPQHF
TGTGCCAGTCACTCCACCCTCCTAGGCCCTGATCAGCCCCAGCATTTT
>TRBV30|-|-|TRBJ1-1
CAWSVRGRADTEAFF
TGTGCCTGGAGTGTAAGGGGCAGGGCGGACACTGAAGCTTTCTTT
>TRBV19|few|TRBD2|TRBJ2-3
CASSDPGLAGITDTQYF
TGTGCCAGTAGTGACCCCGGACTAGCGGGAATAACAGATACGCAGTATTTT
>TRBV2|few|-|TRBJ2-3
CASSLADTQYF
TGTGCCAGCAGTCTCGCAGATACGCAGTATTTT
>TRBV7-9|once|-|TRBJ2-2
CASSPALVLAGELFF
TGTGCCAGCAGCCCCGCACTAGTTCTGGCCGGGGAGCTGTTTTTT
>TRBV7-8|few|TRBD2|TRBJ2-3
CASSLDGGSGVDTDTQYF
TGTGCCAGCAGCTTAGATGGGGGTAGCGGGGTAGACACAGATACGCAGTATTTT
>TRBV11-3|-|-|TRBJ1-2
CASSLSSGRSGYTF
TGTGCCAGCAGCCTATCAAGTGGTCGGAGTGGCTACACCTTC
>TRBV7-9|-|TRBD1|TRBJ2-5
CASSLGQGIETQYF
TGTGCCAGCAGCTTAGGACAGGGGATAGAGACCCAGTACTTC
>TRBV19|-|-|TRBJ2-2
CASSSWASANTGELFF
TGTGCCAGTAGTAGTTGGGCCAGTGCGAACACCGGGGAGCTGTTTTTT
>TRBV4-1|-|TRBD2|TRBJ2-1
CASSQEMTSGIGEQFF
TGCGCCAGCAGCCAAGAAATGACTAGCGGGATAGGTGAGCAGTTCTTC
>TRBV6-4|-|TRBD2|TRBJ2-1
CASSEVDSGGADEQFF
TGTGCCAGCAGTGAAGTCGATAGCGGGGGGGCAGATGAGCAGTTCTTC
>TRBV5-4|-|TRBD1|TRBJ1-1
CASSSKKDRAVAEAFF
TGTGCCAGCAGCTCAAAAAAGGACAGGGCCGTTGCTGAAGCTTTCTTT
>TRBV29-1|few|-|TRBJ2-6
CSAPSSSGSNVLTF
TGCAGCGCCCCGAGTAGCTCTGGGTCCAACGTCCTGACTTTC
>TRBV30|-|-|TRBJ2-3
CAWRRTSSTDTQYF
TGTGCCTGGAGGAGAACTTCTAGCACAGATACGCAGTATTTT
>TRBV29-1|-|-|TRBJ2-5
CSVEAIGRQETQYF
TGCAGCGTTGAAGCTATTGGTCGACAAGAGACCCAGTACTTC
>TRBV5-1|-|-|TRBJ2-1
CASSLYGQGGLNEQFF
TGCGCCAGCAGCTTGTACGGGCAGGGGGGCCTCAATGAGCAGTTCTTC
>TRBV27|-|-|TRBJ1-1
CASPIGTEAFF
TGTGCCAGCCCGATCGGGACTGAAGCTTTCTTT
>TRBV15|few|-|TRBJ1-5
CATSRDNQAQHF
TGTGCCACCAGCAGAGATAATCAGGCCCAGCATTTT
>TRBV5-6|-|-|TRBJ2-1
CASSSSKSSYNEQFF
TGTGCCAGCAGCTCCAGTAAAAGCTCCTACAATGAGCAGTTCTTC
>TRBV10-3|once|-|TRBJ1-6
CAISDGGESPLHF
TGTGCCATCAGTGACGGAGGGGAATCACCCCTCCACTTT
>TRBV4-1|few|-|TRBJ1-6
CASSQEIQDSPLHF
TGCGCCAGCAGCCAAGAAATCCAGGATTCGCCCCTCCACTTT
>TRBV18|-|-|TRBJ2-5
CASSPPGRIQETQYF
TGTGCCAGCTCACCACCGGGCAGAATACAAGAGACCCAGTACTTC